Sequencing of this T cell receptor (beta chain) was carried out in a study of CXCR3-negative and CXCR3-positive naive CD8 T cells. Study conclusions and caveats: Higher TRB CDR3 hydrophobicity marked CXCR3-positive naive cells relative to CXCR3-negative naive cells.

CD45RO-CCR7+CD27+CD95- characterized naive CD8+ T cells. Note on this clonotype: Its antigen is unknown.

The method, 5' RACE with UMI labels, was used to prepare the TRB cDNA libraries. Reprocessing the 5' RACE reads, TCRdb reports a single entry for every CDR3 protein and omits DNA. This listing includes about 120,000 distinct CDR3 sequences. The CDR3 totals 13 residues. CDR1 SGHTA and CDR2 FQGTGA come from the germline V gene. The sequence came from a human donor in good health. Some clones in this sample may be carry-over from other donors' samples. The sample taken for sequencing was naive CXCR3+ CD8+ T cells from blood. The subset here: CD45RO-CCR7+CD27+CD95- naive CD8+ T cells expressing CXCR3 (TNR3+). This chain connects TRBV7-3 to TRBJ2-2. The CDR3 reads CASSLLDTGELFF. Supplemented by reference TRBV7-3 and TRBJ2-2, the full variable domain reads GAGVSQTPSNKVTEKGKYVELRCDPISGHTALYWYRQSLGQGPEFLIYFQGTGAADDSGLPNDRFFAVRPEGSVSTLKIQRTERGDSAVYLCASSLLDTGELFFGEGSRLTVL.